This TCR beta chain appears in the sequencing data of a study of cytotoxic CD8 clonotypes in ibrutinib-treated CLL. Study summary: Responses: approximately 25 partial, 2 complete; after median around 70 months, about 14 stayed remitted, approximately twelve progressed. Study-wide results and limits: Clonality went up at the time of ibrutinib response, stayed stable in sustained remission, and later dropped back toward its baseline level at progression.

This clone was counted only a few times. As yet, its antigen is unknown. Genomic DNA in a quantity of about 2.2 micrograms was derived from cryopreserved PBMCs for TCR beta libraries. Generated by immunoSEQ multiplex PCR, the TCRdb table keeps only in-frame clones and is missing some. This table has 130,000 or so clones, approximately 81% appearing once. The starting material was PBMCs, obtained after 12 months of ibrutinib treatment. The clonotype comes from a human donor with chronic lymphocytic leukemia.

The CDR3 DNA reads TGTGCCAGCGGCCCCCCGGCAGGCGCCTCTGGAAACACCATATATTTT. Translation gives CASGPPAGASGNTIYF. The chain joins TRBV28 to TRBJ1-3; no firm D call. Germline V CDR1 and CDR2: MDHEN, SYDVKM. This CDR3 has 16 amino acids. V lost 8 bases to trimming and J lost 0 bases, with 17 bases between them.